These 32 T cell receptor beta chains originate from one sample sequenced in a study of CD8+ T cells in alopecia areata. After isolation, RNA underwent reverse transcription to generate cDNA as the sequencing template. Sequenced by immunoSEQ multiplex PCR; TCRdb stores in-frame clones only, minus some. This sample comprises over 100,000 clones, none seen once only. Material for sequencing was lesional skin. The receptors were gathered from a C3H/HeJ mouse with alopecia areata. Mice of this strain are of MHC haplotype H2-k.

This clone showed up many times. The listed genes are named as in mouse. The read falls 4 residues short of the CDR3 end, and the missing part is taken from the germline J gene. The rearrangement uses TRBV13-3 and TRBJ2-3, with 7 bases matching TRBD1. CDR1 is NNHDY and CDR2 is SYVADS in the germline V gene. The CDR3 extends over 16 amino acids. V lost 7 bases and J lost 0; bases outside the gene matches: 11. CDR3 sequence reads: CASEEKRDSSAETLYF. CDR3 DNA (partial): TGTGCCAGCGAAGAAAAAAGGGACAGTAGTGCAGAA.

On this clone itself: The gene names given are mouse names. CDR3 bases read: TGTGCCAGCAGCTCCGGGACAGGGAACTCC. Translated: CASSSGTGNS. The whole CDR3 sequence is CASSSGTGNSDYTF. The chain carries TRBV3 and TRBJ1-2; 9 bases line up with TRBD1. Read sequence stops 4 residues before the CDR3 end, and the germline J gene provides the missing end. Germline CDR1 and CDR2: SNHLY and FYNGKV (reference sequence). This CDR3 has 14 amino acids. Germline trimming cut 4 bases from V and 2 bases from J; bases unmatched to any gene: 2.

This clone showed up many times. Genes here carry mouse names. The CDR3 sequence: CASSDRGMRYAEQFF. Partial CDR3 DNA: TGTGCCAGCAGTGACAGGGGGATGAGATATGCT. The genes are TRBV13-3 and TRBJ2-1, with 7 bases lining up with TRBD1. The CDR3 end is not reached by the read, which stops 4 residues before it; the germline J gene fills it in. The CDR3 runs to 15 residues. The germline CDR1 and CDR2 sequences are NNHDY and SYVADS. V was clipped by 2 bases and J by 4 bases; unmatched bases: 6.

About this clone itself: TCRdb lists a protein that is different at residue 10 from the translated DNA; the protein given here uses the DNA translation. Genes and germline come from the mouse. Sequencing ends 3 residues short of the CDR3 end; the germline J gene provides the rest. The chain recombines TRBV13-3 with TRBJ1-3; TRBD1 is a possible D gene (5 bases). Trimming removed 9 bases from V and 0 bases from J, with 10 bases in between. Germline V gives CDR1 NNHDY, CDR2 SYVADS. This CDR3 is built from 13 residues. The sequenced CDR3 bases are TGTGCCACCAAGGACAATTCTGGAAATACG. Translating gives CATKDNSGNT. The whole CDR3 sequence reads CATKDNSGNTLYF.

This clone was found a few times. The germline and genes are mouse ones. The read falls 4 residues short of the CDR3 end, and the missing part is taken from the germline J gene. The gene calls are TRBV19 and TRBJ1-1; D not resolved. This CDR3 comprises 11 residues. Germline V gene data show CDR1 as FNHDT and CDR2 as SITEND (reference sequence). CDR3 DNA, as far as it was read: TGTGCCAGCAGTATCAGTTCA. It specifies CASSISS. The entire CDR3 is CASSISSEVFF.

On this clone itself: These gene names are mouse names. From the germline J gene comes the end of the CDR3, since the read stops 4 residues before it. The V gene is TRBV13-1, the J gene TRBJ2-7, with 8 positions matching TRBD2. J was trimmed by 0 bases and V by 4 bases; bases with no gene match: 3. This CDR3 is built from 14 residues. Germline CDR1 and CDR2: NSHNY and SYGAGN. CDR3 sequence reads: CASSPGGHSYEQYF. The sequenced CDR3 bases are TGTGCCAGCAGTCCTGGGGGGCACTCCTAT.

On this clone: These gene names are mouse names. CDR3 DNA (partial): TGTGCCAGCAGGCCGGGACTGGGGGGGAAAGAC. This encodes CASRPGLGGKD. The whole CDR3 sequence reads CASRPGLGGKDTQYF. The rearrangement links TRBV13-3 to TRBJ2-5, with 13 positions matching TRBD2. The CDR3 end lies 4 residues beyond the end of the read and is filled in from the germline J gene. CDR3 length: 15 amino acids. Germline lookup yields CDR1 NNHDY and CDR2 SYVADS.

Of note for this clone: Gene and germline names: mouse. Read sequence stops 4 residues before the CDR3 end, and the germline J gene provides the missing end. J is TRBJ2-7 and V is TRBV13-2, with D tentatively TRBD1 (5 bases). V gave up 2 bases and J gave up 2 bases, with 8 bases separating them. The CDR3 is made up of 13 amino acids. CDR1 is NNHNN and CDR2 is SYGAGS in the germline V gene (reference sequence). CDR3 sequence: CASGEVRAYEQYF. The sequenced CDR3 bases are TGTGCCAGCGGTGAAGTCAGGGCCTAT.

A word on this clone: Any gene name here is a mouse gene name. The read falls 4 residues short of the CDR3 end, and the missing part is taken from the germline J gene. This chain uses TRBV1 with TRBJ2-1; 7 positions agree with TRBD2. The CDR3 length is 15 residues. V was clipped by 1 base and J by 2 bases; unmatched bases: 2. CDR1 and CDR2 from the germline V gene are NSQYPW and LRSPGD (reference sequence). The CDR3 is CTCSAGGTDYAEQFF. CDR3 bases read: TGCACCTGCAGTGCAGGCGGGACTGACTATGCT.

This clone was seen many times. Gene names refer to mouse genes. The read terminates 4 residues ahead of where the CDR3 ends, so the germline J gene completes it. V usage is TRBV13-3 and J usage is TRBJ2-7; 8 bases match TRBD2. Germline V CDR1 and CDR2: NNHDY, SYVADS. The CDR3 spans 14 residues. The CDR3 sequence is CASSEGGARYEQYF. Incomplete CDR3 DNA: TGTGCCAGCAGTGAAGGGGGGGCGCGATAT.

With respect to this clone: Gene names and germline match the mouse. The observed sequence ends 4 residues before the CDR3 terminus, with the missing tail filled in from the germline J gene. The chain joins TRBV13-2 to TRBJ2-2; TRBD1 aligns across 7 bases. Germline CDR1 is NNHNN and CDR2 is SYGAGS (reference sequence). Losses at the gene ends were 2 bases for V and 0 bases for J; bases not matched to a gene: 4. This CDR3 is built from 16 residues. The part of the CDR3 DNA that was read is TGTGCCAGCGGTGACATGACAGGGACAAACACCGGG. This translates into CASGDMTGTNTG. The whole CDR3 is CASGDMTGTNTGQLYF.

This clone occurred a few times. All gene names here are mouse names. The covered CDR3 bases are TGTGCCAGCGGGGGACTGGGGGGGGACTAT. This gives the protein CASGGLGGDY. The CDR3 in its entirety is CASGGLGGDYEQYF. This chain connects TRBV13-2 to TRBJ2-7; 13 nucleotides align to TRBD2. The read stops 4 residues short of the end of the CDR3; the missing end is completed from the germline J gene. The CDR3 is 14 residues long. CDR1 is NNHNN, CDR2 SYGAGS, per germline (reference sequence). Trimming cost V 5 bases and J 3 bases; bases outside gene matches: 2.

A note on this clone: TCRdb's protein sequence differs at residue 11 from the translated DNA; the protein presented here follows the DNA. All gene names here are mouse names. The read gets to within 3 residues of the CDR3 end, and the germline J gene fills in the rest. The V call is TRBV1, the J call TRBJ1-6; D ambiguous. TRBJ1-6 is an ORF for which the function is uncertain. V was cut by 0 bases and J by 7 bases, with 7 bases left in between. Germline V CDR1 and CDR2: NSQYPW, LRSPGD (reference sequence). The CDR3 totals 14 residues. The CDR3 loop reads CTCSADGENSPLYF. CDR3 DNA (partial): TGCACCTGCAGTGCAGATGGGGAAAATTCGCCC.

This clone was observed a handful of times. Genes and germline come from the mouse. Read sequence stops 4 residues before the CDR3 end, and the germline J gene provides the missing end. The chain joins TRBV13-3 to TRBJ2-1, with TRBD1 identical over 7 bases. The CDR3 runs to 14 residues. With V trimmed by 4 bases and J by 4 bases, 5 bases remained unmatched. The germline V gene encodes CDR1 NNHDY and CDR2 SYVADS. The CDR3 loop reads CASSIGTVYAEQFF. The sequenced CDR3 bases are TGTGCCAGCAGTATTGGGACAGTATATGCT.

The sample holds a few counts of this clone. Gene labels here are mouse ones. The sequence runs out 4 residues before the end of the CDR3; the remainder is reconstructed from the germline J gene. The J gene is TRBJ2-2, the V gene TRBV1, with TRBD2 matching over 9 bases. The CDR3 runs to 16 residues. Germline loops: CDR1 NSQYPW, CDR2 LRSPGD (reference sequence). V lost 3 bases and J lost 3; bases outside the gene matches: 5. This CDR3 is CTCSAEDWGHTGQLYF. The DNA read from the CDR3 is TGCACCTGCAGTGCCGAGGACTGGGGACACACCGGG.

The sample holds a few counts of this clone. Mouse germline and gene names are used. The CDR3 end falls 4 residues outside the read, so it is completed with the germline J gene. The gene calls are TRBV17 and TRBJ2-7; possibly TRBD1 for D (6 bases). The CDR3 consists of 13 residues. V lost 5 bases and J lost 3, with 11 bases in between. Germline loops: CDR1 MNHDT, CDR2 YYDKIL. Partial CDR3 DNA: TGTGCTAGCAGTCCCCGGGACAACTAT. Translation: CASSPRDNY. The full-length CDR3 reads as CASSPRDNYEQYF. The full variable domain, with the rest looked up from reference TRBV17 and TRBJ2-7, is DTTVKQNPRYKLARVGKPVNLICSQTMNHDTMYWYQKKPNQAPKLLLFYYDKILNREADTFEKFQSSRPNNSFCSLYIGSAGLEYSAMYLCASSPRDNYEQYFGPGTRLTVL.

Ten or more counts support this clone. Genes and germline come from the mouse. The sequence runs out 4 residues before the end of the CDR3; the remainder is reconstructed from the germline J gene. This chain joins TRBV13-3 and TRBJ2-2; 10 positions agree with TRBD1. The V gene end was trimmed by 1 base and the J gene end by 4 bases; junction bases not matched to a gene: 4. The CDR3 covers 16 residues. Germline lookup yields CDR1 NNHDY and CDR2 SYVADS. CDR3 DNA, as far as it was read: TGTGCCAGCAGTGATAGGGGACAGGGGTCCACCGGG. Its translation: CASSDRGQGSTG. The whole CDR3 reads CASSDRGQGSTGQLYF.

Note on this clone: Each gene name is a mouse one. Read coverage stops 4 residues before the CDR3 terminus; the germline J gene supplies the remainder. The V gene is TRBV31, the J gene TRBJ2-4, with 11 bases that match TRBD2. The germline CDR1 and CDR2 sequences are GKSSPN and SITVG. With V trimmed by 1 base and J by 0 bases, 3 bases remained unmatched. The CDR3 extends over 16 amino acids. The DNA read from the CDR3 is TGTGCCTGGAGTCGGGACTGGGGGTCTAGTCAAAAC. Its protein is CAWSRDWGSSQN. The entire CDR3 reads CAWSRDWGSSQNTLYF. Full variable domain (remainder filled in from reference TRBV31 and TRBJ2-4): AQTIHQWPVAEIKAVGSPLSLGCTIKGKSSPNLYWYWQATGGTLQQLFYSITVGQVESVVQLNLSASRPKDDQFILSTEKLLLSHSGFYLCAWSRDWGSSQNTLYFGAGTRLSVL.

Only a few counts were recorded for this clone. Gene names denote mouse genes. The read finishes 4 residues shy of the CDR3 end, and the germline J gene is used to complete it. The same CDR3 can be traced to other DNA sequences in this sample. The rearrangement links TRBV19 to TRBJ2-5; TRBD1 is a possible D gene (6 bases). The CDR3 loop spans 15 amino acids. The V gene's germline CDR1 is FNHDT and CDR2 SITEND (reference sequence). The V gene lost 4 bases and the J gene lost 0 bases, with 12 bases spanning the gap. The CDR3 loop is CASSPQGLNQDTQYF. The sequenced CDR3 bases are TGTGCCAGCAGTCCGCAGGGGCTTAACCAAGAC.

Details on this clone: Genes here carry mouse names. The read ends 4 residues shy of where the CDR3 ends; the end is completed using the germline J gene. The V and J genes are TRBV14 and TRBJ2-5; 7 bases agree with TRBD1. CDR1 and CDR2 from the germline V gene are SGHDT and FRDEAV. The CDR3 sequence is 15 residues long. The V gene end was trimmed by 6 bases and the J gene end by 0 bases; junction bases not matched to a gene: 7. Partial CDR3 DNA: TGTGCCAGCAAAGGGACAGAATTTAACCAAGAC. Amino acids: CASKGTEFNQD. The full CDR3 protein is CASKGTEFNQDTQYF.

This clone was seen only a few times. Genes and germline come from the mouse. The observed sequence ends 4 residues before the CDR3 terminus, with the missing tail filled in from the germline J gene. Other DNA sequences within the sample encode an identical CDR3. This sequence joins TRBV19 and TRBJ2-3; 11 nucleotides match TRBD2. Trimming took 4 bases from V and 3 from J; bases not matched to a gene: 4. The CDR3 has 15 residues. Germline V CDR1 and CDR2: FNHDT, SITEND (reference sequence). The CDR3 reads CASSPRLGGAETLYF. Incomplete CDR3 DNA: TGTGCCAGCAGTCCTCGACTGGGGGGGGCAGAA.

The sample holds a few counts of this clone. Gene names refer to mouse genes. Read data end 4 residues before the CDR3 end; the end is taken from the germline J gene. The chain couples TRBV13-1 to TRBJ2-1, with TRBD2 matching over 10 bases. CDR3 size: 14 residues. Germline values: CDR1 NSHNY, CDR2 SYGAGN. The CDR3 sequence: CASSAAGGAAEQFF. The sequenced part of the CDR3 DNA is TGTGCCAGCAGTGCGGCTGGGGGGGCGGCT.

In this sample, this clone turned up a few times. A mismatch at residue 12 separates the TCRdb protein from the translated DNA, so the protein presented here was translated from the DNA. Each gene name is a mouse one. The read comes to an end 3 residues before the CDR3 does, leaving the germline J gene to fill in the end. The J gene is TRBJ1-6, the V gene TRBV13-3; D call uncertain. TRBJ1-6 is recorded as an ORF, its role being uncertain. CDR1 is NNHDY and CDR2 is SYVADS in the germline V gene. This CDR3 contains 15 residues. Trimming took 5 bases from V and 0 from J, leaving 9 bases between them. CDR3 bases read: TGTGCCAGCAGGACAAATTCTTCCTATAATTCGCCC. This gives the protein CASRTNSSYNSP. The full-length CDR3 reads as CASRTNSSYNSPLYF.

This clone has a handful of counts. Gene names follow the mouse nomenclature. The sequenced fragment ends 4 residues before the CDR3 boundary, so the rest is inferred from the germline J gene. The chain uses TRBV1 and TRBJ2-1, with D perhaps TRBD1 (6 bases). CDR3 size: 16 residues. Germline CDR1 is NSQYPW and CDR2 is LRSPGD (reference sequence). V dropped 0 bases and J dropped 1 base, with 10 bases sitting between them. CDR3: CTCSADRTENYAEQFF. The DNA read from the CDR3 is TGCACCTGCAGTGCAGATAGGACAGAGAACTATGCT.

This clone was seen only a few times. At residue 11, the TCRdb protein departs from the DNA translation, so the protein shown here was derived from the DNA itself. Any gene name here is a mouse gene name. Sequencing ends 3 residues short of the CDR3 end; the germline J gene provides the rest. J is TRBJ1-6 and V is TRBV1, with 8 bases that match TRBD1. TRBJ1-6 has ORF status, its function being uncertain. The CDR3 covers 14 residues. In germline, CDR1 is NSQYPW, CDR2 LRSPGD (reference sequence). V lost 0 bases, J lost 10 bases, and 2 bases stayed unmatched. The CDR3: CTCSADGQGSPLYF. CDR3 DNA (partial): TGCACCTGCAGTGCAGATGGACAGGGATCGCCC.

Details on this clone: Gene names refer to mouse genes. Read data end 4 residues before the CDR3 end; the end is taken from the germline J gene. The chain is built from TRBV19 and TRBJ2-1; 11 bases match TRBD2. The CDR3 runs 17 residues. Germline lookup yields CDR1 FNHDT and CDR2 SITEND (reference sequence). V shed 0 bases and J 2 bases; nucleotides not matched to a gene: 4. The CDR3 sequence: CASSIVLGGRDYAEQFF. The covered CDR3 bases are TGTGCCAGCAGTATAGTACTGGGGGGGCGCGACTATGCT.

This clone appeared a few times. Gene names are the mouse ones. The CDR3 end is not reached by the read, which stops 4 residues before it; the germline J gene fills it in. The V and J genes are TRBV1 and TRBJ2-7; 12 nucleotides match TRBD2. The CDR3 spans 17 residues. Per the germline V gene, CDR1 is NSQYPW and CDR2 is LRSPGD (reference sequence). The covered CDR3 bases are TGCACCTGCAGTGCAGAACCGGACTGGGGGGGTTGGGAT. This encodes CTCSAEPDWGGWD. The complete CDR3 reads CTCSAEPDWGGWDEQYF.

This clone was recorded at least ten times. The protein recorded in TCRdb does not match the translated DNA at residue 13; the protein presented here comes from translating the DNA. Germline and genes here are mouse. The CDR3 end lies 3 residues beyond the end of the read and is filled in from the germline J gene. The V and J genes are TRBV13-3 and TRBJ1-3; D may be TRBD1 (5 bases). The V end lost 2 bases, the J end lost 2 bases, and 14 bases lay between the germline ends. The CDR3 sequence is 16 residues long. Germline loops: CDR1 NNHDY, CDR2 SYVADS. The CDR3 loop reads CASSERLGGAGNTLYF. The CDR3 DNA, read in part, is TGTGCCAGCAGTGAAAGACTGGGGGGGGCTGGAAATACG.

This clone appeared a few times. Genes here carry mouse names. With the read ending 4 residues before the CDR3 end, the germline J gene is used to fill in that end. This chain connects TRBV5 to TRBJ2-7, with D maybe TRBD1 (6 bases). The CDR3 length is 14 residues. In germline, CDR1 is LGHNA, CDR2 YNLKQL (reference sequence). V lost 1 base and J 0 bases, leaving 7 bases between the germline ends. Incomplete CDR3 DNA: TGTGCCAGCAGCCAAGTCAGGGGCTCCTAT. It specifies CASSQVRGSY. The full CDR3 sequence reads CASSQVRGSYEQYF.

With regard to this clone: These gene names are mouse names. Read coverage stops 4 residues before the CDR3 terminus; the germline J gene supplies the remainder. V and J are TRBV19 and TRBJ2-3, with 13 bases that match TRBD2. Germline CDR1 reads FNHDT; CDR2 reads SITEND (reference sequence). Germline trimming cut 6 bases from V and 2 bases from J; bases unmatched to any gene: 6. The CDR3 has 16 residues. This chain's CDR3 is CASTGDWGGFAETLYF. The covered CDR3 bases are TGTGCCAGCACCGGGGACTGGGGGGGTTTTGCAGAA.

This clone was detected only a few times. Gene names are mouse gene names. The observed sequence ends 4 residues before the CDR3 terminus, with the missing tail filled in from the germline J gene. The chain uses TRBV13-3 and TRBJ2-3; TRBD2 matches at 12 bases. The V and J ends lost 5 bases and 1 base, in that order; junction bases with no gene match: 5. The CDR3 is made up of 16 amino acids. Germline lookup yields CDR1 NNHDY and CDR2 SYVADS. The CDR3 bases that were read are TGTGCCAGCAGGTCGACTGGGGGGGCCGGTGCAGAA. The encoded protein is CASRSTGGAGAE. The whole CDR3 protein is CASRSTGGAGAETLYF.

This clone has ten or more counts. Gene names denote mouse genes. CDR3 amino acids: CASSVDRGVSNERLFF. Incomplete CDR3 DNA: TGTGCCAGCAGTGTGGACAGGGGGGTTTCCAACGAA. V usage is TRBV13-3 and J usage is TRBJ1-4; TRBD1 agrees at 10 bases. Sequencing ends 4 residues short of the CDR3 end; the germline J gene provides the rest. V lost 3 bases, J lost 0 bases, and 2 bases stayed unmatched. CDR1 NNHDY and CDR2 SYVADS come from the germline V gene. The CDR3 consists of 16 residues.